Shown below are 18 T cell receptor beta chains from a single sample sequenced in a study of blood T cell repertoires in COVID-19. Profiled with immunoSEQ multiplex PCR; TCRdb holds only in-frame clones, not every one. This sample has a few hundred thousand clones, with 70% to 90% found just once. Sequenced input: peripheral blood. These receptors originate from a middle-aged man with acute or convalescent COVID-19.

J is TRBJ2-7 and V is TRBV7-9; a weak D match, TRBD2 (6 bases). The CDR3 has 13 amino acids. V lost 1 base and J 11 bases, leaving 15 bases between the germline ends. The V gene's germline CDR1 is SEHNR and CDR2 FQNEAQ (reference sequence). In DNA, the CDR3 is TGTGCCAGCAGCTTAGTTCTTGGGGGGAAAGAGTACTTC. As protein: CASSLVLGGKEYF.

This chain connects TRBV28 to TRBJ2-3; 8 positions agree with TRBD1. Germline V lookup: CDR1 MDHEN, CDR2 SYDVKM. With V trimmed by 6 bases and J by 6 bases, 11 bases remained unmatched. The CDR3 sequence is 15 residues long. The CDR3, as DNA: TGTGCCAGCAGCCCCTCTGGACAGGGTATGGATACGCAGTATTTT. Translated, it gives CASSPSGQGMDTQYF.

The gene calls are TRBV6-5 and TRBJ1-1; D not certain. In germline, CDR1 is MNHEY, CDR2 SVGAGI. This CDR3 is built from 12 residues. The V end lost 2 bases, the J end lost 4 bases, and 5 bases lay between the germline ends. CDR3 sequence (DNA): TGTGCCAGCAGTTACGAGGGCACTGAAGCTTTCTTT. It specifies CASSYEGTEAFF.

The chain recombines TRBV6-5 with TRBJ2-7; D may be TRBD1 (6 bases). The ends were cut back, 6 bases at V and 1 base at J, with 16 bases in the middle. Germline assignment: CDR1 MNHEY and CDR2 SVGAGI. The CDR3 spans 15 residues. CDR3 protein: CASRLQGFGSYEQYF. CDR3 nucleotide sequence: TGTGCCAGCAGGTTACAGGGATTTGGGTCCTACGAGCAGTACTTC.

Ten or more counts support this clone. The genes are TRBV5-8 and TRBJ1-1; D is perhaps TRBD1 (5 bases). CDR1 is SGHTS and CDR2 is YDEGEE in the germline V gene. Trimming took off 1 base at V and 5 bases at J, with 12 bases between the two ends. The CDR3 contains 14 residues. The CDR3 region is CASSLFWGETEAFF. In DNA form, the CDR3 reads TGTGCCAGCAGCTTGTTCTGGGGGGAAACTGAAGCTTTCTTT.

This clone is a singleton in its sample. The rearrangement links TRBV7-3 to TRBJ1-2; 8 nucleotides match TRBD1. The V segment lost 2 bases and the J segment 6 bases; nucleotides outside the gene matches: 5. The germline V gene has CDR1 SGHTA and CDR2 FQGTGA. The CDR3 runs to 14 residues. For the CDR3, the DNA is TGTGCCAGCAGCTTAGCAGGGGGCTCGGATGGCTACACCTTC. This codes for CASSLAGGSDGYTF.

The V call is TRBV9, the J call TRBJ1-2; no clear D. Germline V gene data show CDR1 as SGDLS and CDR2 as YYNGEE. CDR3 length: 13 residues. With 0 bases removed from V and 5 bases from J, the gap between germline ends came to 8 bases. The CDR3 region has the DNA TGTGCCAGCAGCGTAGGAGCGCAATATGGCTACACCTTC. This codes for CASSVGAQYGYTF. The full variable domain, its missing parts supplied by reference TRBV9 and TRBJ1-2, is DSGVTQTPKHLITATGQRVTLRCSPRSGDLSVYWYQQSLDQGLQFLIQYYNGEERAKGNILERFSAQQFPDLHSELNLSSLELGDSALYFCASSVGAQYGYTFGSGTRLTVV.

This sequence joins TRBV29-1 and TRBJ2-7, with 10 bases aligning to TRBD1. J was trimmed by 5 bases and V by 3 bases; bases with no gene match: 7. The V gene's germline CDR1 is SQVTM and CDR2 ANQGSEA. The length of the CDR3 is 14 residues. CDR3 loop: CSVETGDRGDEQYF. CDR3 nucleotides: TGCAGCGTTGAGACAGGGGACAGGGGAGACGAGCAGTACTTC.

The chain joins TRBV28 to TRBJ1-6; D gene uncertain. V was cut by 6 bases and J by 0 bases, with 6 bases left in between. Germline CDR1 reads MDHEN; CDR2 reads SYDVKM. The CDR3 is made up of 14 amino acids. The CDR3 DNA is TGTGCCAGCAGGGCTTACTCCTATAATTCACCCCTCCACTTT. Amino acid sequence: CASRAYSYNSPLHF.

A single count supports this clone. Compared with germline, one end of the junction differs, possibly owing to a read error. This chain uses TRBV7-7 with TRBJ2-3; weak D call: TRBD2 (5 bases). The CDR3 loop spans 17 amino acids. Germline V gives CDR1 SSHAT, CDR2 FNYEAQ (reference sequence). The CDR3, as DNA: TGTGCTAGCAGCCCCCTGTCTATAGCGTCTAGCACAGATACGCAGTATTTT. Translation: CASSPLSIASSTDTQYF.

CDR3 DNA: TGCGCCAGCAGCCTCCCGGGACAGGGATTTGGAAACACCATATATTTT. As protein: CASSLPGQGFGNTIYF. J is TRBJ1-3 and V is TRBV4-1; 9 nucleotides align to TRBD1. CDR1 MGHRA and CDR2 YSYEKL come from the germline V gene. Trimming cost V 4 bases and J 3 bases; bases outside gene matches: 7. This CDR3 has 16 residues.

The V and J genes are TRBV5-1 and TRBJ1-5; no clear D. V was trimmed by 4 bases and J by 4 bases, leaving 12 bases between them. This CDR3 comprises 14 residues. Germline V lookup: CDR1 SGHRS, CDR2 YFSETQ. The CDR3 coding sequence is TGCGCCAGCAGCGTCTACTCGGGAAATCAGCCCCAGCATTTT. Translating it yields CASSVYSGNQPQHF.

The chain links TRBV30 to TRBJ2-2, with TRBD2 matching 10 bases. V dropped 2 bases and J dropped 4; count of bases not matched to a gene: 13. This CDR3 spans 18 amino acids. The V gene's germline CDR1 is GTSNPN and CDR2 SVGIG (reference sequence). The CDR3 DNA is TGTGCCTGGAGTTCTCTTATAGCGGGGGGCAAACTCACCGGGGAGCTGTTTTTT. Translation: CAWSSLIAGGKLTGELFF.

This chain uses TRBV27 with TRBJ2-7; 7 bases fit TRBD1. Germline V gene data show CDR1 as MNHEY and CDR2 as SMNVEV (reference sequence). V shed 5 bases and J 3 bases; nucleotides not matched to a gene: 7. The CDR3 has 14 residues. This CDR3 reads CASSLGQADYEQYF. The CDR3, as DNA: TGTGCCAGCAGTCTAGGACAGGCAGACTACGAGCAGTACTTC.

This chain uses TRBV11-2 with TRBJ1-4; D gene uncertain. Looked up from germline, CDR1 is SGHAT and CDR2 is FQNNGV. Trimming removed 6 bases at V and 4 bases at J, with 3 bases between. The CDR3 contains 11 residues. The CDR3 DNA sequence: TGTGCCAGCAGACTTAATGAAAAACTGTTTTTT. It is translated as CASRLNEKLFF.

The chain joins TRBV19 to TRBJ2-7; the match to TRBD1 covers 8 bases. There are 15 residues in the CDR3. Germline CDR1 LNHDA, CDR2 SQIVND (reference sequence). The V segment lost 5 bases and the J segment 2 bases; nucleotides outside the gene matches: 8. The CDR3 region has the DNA TGTGCCAGTAGTCGCTTGGACAGGGTTCCCTACGAGCAGTACTTC. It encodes CASSRLDRVPYEQYF. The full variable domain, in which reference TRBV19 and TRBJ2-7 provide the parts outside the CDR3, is DGGITQSPKYLFRKEGQNVTLSCEQNLNHDAMYWYRQDPGQGLRLIYYSQIVNDFQKGDIAEGYSVSREKKESFPLTVTSAQKNPTAFYLCASSRLDRVPYEQYFGPGTRLTVT.

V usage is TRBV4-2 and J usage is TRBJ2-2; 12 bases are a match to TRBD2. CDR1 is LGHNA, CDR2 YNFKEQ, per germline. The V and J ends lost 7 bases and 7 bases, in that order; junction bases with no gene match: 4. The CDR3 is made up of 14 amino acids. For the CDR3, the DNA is TGTGCCAGCACCCGGACTAGCGGGAACGGGGAGCTGTTTTTT. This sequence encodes CASTRTSGNGELFF.

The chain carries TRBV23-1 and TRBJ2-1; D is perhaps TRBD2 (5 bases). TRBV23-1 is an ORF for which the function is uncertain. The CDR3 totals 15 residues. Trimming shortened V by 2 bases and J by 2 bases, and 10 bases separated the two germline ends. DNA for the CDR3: TGCGCCAGCAGTCAACACGGGGATACCTACAATGAGCAGTTCTTC. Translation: CASSQHGDTYNEQFF.